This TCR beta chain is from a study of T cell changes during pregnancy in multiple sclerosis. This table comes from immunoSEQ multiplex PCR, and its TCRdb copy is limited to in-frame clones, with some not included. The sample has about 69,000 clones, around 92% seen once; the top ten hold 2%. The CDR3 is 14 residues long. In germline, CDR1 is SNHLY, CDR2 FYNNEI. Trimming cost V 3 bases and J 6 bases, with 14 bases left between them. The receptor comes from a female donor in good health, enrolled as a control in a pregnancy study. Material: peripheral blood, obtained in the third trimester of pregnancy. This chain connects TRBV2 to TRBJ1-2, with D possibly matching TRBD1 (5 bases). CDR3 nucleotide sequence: TGTGCCAGCAGTGACAGAGGGACTTACGATGGCTACACCTTC. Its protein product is CASSDRGTYDGYTF.